A selection of T cell receptor beta chains follows, all from one sample in a study of tumor-infiltrating lymphocytes in primary liver carcinoma. TCRdb reprocessed the multiplex PCR reads with MiXCR, giving one entry per CDR3 protein. This table has over 35,000 distinct CDR3 sequences, roughly four fifths appearing once. Sequencing was done on a sample of liver tumor tissue from sampling region 4. The source is a man aged 35 to 55 with primary liver carcinoma and hepatitis B virus infection. Each CDR3 is given without its conserved first and last residue. Fields, in order: clone size, J gene, V gene, CDR3 protein. Only part of the rows carry a size: once, few, many, or a class if the clone is expanded.

>NA|TRBJ2-7|TRBV6-1
ANTSSGNLTYEQY
>NA|TRBJ2-1|TRBV5-6
VRGPSGSGRDNGQF
>NA|TRBJ2-5|TRBV5-8
ASSFGTSRETLY
>few|TRBJ1-5|TRBV7-2
ASSLTGNQPQH
>NA|TRBJ2-2|TRBV14
ASSPRGLSNTGELL
>NA|TRBJ1-2|TRBV5-6
ASISRDRIVNCAYT
>NA|TRBJ2-1|TRBV30
AWGEEGEGAYNDQF
>NA|TRBJ2-7|TRBV29-1
SVRHSRVKSYEQY
>NA|TRBJ2-1|TRBV29-1
GVLSGVAGRF
>once|TRBJ1-1|TRBV6-2/TRBV6-3
VSSSPLRIGAF
>NA|TRBJ2-2|TRBV6-9
VSAKVDIGELF
>NA|TRBJ2-7|TRBV11-2
ASSLRRTGENEQY
>NA|TRBJ1-3|TRBV7-9
ASSPPSVVSGNTMY
>NA|TRBJ2-7|TRBV19
VSSMADRVGHEQY
>many|TRBJ2-1|TRBV6-5
TSSYAGQANNEQF
>few|TRBJ2-7|TRBV4-3
ASSQGLAGATYEQY
>once|TRBJ1-5|TRBV11-2
ASSSGTGEDQPQH
>NA|TRBJ2-1|TRBV14
SSTAVAGWVNNEQF
>NA|TRBJ2-5|TRBV24-1
ATSGREPWETQC
>NA|TRBJ1-5|TRBV6-1
ASRVTKDSNQPQH
>once|TRBJ2-1|TRBV9
ASSVDLLQGNEQS
>NA|TRBJ2-3|TRBV5-4
ASNLWLASGDTQY
>few|TRBJ1-5|TRBV11-2
ASSLKGGLMNQSQH